This is a list of T cell receptor beta chains from one sample in a study of T cell responses to AZD1222 COVID-19 vaccine. Some clones are missing from TCRdb's copy, which holds only in-frame ones; the method was immunoSEQ multiplex PCR. The sample lists 100,000 to 140,000 clones, around nine tenths occurring once. Sequenced material: peripheral blood, taken 28 days after the second AZD1222 dose. The receptors shown here come from an adult who received the AZD1222 COVID-19 vaccine. The CDR3 runs from the conserved cysteine through the conserved F or W. The D gene is left open where the match is weak. Clone size is shown for a subset of rows, as once, few, many or a class of expanded clone.

size	V	J	D	DNA	CDR3
once	TRBV3-1/TRBV3-2	TRBJ2-1	TRBD2	TGTGCCAGCAGCCTCAGGACTAGCGGAGGCTACAATGAGCAGTTCTTC	CASSLRTSGGYNEQFF
.	TRBV10-1	TRBJ2-3	.	TGCGCCAGCAGTGAGTCGAATGGCGGATGGGGCACAGATACGCAGTATTTT	CASSESNGGWGTDTQYF
.	TRBV6-5	TRBJ1-2	.	TGTGCCAGCAGGCCTAACTATGGCTACACCTTC	CASRPNYGYTF
.	TRBV11-2	TRBJ1-1	.	TGTGCCAGCAGCTTACAGATGAACACTGAAGCTTTCTTT	CASSLQMNTEAFF
.	TRBV5-4	TRBJ1-1	.	TGTGCCAGCAGCGCCTCGGACAGCTCGAACACTGAAGCTTTCTTT	CASSASDSSNTEAFF
.	TRBV7-9	TRBJ2-1	TRBD1	TGTGCCAGCCCAGTCCTGGACAGGGAAAGTGATGAGCAGTTCTTC	CASPVLDRESDEQFF
.	TRBV5-8	TRBJ2-2	TRBD2	TGTGCCAGCAGCTTGCGGGGGGGAAACACCGGGGAGCTGTTTTTT	CASSLRGGNTGELFF
once	TRBV5-6	TRBJ2-1	.	TGTGCCAGCTTGAAAGGGGGAGAGCAGTTCTTC	CASLKGGEQFF
.	TRBV27	TRBJ1-1	.	TGTGCCAGCAGTTTATTCTACGGGGATTCGACTGAAGCTTTCTTT	CASSLFYGDSTEAFF
.	TRBV5-1	TRBJ1-2	TRBD1	TGCGCCAGCAGCGGACAGGGGAACGCCTACTATGGCTACACCTTC	CASSGQGNAYYGYTF
once	TRBV12-2	TRBJ2-1	.	TGTGCAAGTCGCTTAGCGCCGTCTAGCGGGGGTGAGCAGTTCTTC	CASRLAPSSGGEQFF
.	TRBV30	TRBJ2-7	.	TGTGCCTGGAGTAAAGGGGGATCCTACGAGCAGTACTTC	CAWSKGGSYEQYF
.	TRBV19	TRBJ2-1	.	TGTGCCAGCTCCCCCGGGCAGAGCTCCTACAATGAGCAGTTCTTC	CASSPGQSSYNEQFF
.	TRBV11-2	TRBJ2-1	TRBD2	TGTGCCAGCAGCTTAGGTAGCGGGTTCTACAATGAGCAGTTCTTC	CASSLGSGFYNEQFF
.	TRBV5-1	TRBJ1-2	TRBD1	TGCGCCAGCAGCCCCAGGACAGGGGCGGCTGGCTACACCTTC	CASSPRTGAAGYTF
few	TRBV12-3/TRBV12-4	TRBJ2-2	.	TGTGCCAGCAGTCGACAGCTCACCGGGGAGCTGTTTTTT	CASSRQLTGELFF
.	TRBV4-1	TRBJ1-1	.	TGCGCCAGCAGGTCCGGGACACTGAACACTGAAGCTTTCTTT	CASRSGTLNTEAFF
.	TRBV10-3	TRBJ1-6	.	TGTGCCATCAGTGACCAGGGCGGATCACCCCTCCACTTT	CAISDQGGSPLHF
.	TRBV19	TRBJ1-2	.	TGTGCCAGTAGTCCCCGCGGGAGGGTCAACTATGGCTACACCTTC	CASSPRGRVNYGYTF
.	TRBV7-9	TRBJ2-7	TRBD1	TGTGCCAGCAGCCCCCGAGGGACAGGGGTCTACGAGCAGTACTTC	CASSPRGTGVYEQYF
.	TRBV7-2	TRBJ1-2	.	TGTGCCAGCAGCTTAGGTGGGGGGGGCGGCTATGGCTACACCTTC	CASSLGGGGGYGYTF
.	TRBV7-9	TRBJ1-5	TRBD1	TGTGCCAGCAGCCCCCAGACAGGGCGCAATCAGCCCCAGCATTTT	CASSPQTGRNQPQHF
.	TRBV4-3	TRBJ1-3	.	TGCGCCAGCAGCCAAGATGGGGGAATTGGAAACACCATATATTTT	CASSQDGGIGNTIYF
once	TRBV5-1	TRBJ1-5	TRBD1	TGCGCCAGCAGCCTCCTCTTTAGGGAATCGGACAGGGATCAGCCCCAGCATTTT	CASSLLFRESDRDQPQHF
few	TRBV6-2/TRBV6-3	TRBJ1-5	.	TGTGCCAGCAGCCTTCCTCCCCTTGAGGACTATCAGCCCCAGCATTTT	CASSLPPLEDYQPQHF
.	TRBV18	TRBJ1-4	.	TGTGCCAGCTCACCGTTCAGCGGCGGCTTAACAACTAATGAAAAACTGTTTTTT	CASSPFSGGLTTNEKLFF
.	TRBV10-1	TRBJ1-1	.	TGCGCCAGCAGTGAGTCGGGGGTTCAAGGGACTGAAGCTTTCTTT	CASSESGVQGTEAFF
.	TRBV11-2	TRBJ1-1	.	TGTGCCAGCAGCCCCAAGAGAGAGGTGAACACTGAAGCTTTCTTT	CASSPKREVNTEAFF
.	TRBV4-3	TRBJ2-7	.	TGCGCCAGCAGCCAAGAAGTACACTACGAGCAGTACTTC	CASSQEVHYEQYF
once	TRBV27	TRBJ1-2	TRBD1	TGTGCCAGCAGTACCCGGACAGGGTATGGCTACACCTTC	CASSTRTGYGYTF
.	TRBV3-1/TRBV3-2	TRBJ2-7	.	TGTGCCAGCAGCCAACCGACAAGAGCCTACGAGCAGTACTTC	CASSQPTRAYEQYF
.	TRBV3-1/TRBV3-2	TRBJ1-6	TRBD1	TGTGCCAGCAGCCAAGACCCAAGGACAGGGCATAATTCACCCCTCCACTTT	CASSQDPRTGHNSPLHF
.	TRBV3-1/TRBV3-2	TRBJ2-7	TRBD2	TGTGCCAGCAGCCCTGAGGGAGGGCCAGCCTCCAAGGAGCAGTACTTC	CASSPEGGPASKEQYF
.	TRBV19	TRBJ1-3	.	TGTGCCAGTAAACTACAGGTCTCTGGAAACACCATATATTTT	CASKLQVSGNTIYF
.	TRBV6-5	TRBJ1-1	.	TGTGCCAGCAGTTTAACCCCAGGGACTGAAGCTTTCTTT	CASSLTPGTEAFF
.	TRBV4-2	TRBJ1-1	TRBD1	TGTGCCAGCAGCCCCGCGGGACAGGGCGGAGGAGCTTTCTTT	CASSPAGQGGGAFF
few	TRBV21-1	TRBJ1-2	.	TGTGCCAGCAGCAAAGGGTTCGATATTGATGGTGGCTACACCTTC	CASSKGFDIDGGYTF
.	TRBV5-1	TRBJ1-4	.	TGCGCCACCTCGAGTCGAGGGGCGGGTGAAAAACTGTTTTTT	CATSSRGAGEKLFF
.	TRBV5-1	TRBJ2-1	.	TGCGCCAGCAGCCAAAGACAGGCCAGCTCCTACAATGAGCAGTTCTTC	CASSQRQASSYNEQFF
.	TRBV11-2	TRBJ2-1	.	TGTGCCAGCAGCTCCTTGGCGGGGGACAACAATGAGCAGTTCTTC	CASSSLAGDNNEQFF
.	TRBV6-5	TRBJ1-2	TRBD1	TGTGCCAGCAGAAATTTACAGGGGGCATGCACCTTC	CASRNLQGACTF
once	TRBV12-3/TRBV12-4	TRBJ1-5	.	TGTGCCAGCAGTTTGGGTCAGCCCCAGCATTTT	CASSLGQPQHF
once	TRBV5-1	TRBJ1-3	TRBD1	TGCGCCAGCAGCACCACAGGGGCTTCCTCCTCTGGAAACACCATATATTTT	CASSTTGASSSGNTIYF
.	TRBV30	TRBJ1-1	.	TGTGCCTGGAGTGTAGGATCTACGGCTTTCTTT	CAWSVGSTAFF
.	TRBV24-1	TRBJ2-7	TRBD1	TGTGCCACCAGTGACCCGGGACAGGGTAAGAACGAGCAGTACTTC	CATSDPGQGKNEQYF
.	TRBV10-1	TRBJ2-1	TRBD1	TGCGCCAGCAGTGATCAAGGACAGGGGGATGAGCAGTTCTTC	CASSDQGQGDEQFF
.	TRBV25-1	TRBJ2-3	.	TGTGCCAGCAGTGAATATACACTCACTAGCACAGATACGCAGTATTTT	CASSEYTLTSTDTQYF
few	TRBV7-8	TRBJ2-7	.	TGTGCCAGCTTACCCGGGAGCCACCTGGTCTACGAGCAGTACTTC	CASLPGSHLVYEQYF